This is a list of T cell receptor beta chains from one sample in a study of cytomegalovirus exposure and HLA in healthy donors. The assay was immunoSEQ multiplex PCR, and TCRdb's table has in-frame clones only and misses some. The sample lists some 170,000 clones; about 80% were seen once. The sequenced material came from PBMCs. Source of these receptors: a man aged 25 to 40 in good health and CMV-seronegative. Both conserved end residues are part of each CDR3. Fields, in order: clone size, J gene, D gene, V gene, CDR3 protein, CDR3 DNA. The D gene is left open where the match is weak. Expanded clones are given a class, and other clones once, few, many or no size at all.

clone size: .; J gene: TRBJ1-1; D gene: .; V gene: TRBV6-5; CDR3 protein: CASRRQYEAFF; CDR3 DNA: TGTGCCAGCAGGAGACAGTATGAAGCTTTCTTT
clone size: .; J gene: TRBJ1-1; D gene: TRBD1; V gene: TRBV5-1; CDR3 protein: CASSLVRGLNTEAFF; CDR3 DNA: TGCGCCAGCAGCTTGGTAAGGGGGCTCAACACTGAAGCTTTCTTT
clone size: .; J gene: TRBJ1-1; D gene: TRBD1; V gene: TRBV5-1; CDR3 protein: CASSYIGQGASLGGAEAFF; CDR3 DNA: TGCGCCAGCAGCTACATAGGACAGGGGGCGTCCCTTGGAGGGGCTGAAGCTTTCTTT
clone size: .; J gene: TRBJ2-4; D gene: TRBD1; V gene: TRBV30; CDR3 protein: CAWEGQPRNIQYF; CDR3 DNA: TGTGCCTGGGAGGGACAGCCCCGAAACATTCAGTACTTC
clone size: .; J gene: TRBJ2-5; D gene: TRBD1; V gene: TRBV5-4; CDR3 protein: CASSWPGQGKETQYF; CDR3 DNA: TGTGCCAGCAGTTGGCCGGGACAGGGTAAAGAGACCCAGTACTTC
clone size: once; J gene: TRBJ1-5; D gene: TRBD1; V gene: TRBV7-9; CDR3 protein: CASSSKGAHQPQHF; CDR3 DNA: TGTGCCAGCAGCTCAAAGGGGGCCCATCAGCCCCAGCATTTT
clone size: .; J gene: TRBJ2-2; D gene: .; V gene: TRBV27; CDR3 protein: CASRSLPGDSTGELFF; CDR3 DNA: TGTGCCAGCAGATCCTTACCGGGGGACTCCACCGGGGAGCTGTTTTTT
clone size: .; J gene: TRBJ2-7; D gene: TRBD2; V gene: TRBV9; CDR3 protein: CASSPGGLLAYEQYF; CDR3 DNA: TGTGCCAGCAGCCCGGGGGGGCTCCTGGCCTACGAGCAGTACTTC
clone size: .; J gene: TRBJ2-1; D gene: TRBD2; V gene: TRBV13; CDR3 protein: CASSGRSSGFGDEQFF; CDR3 DNA: TGTGCCAGCAGCGGGCGGAGTAGCGGGTTTGGAGATGAGCAGTTCTTC
clone size: .; J gene: TRBJ2-2; D gene: .; V gene: TRBV28; CDR3 protein: CASSSFEARDTGELFF; CDR3 DNA: TGTGCCAGCAGTTCCTTTGAGGCGCGGGACACCGGGGAGCTGTTTTTT
clone size: .; J gene: TRBJ2-6; D gene: TRBD2; V gene: TRBV5-4; CDR3 protein: CASSPGGPSGANVLTF; CDR3 DNA: TGTGCCAGCAGTCCGGGAGGGCCCTCTGGGGCCAACGTCCTGACTTTC
clone size: .; J gene: TRBJ2-1; D gene: .; V gene: TRBV30; CDR3 protein: CAWSSRSHNEQFF; CDR3 DNA: TGTGCCTGGTCATCGCGGAGCCACAATGAGCAGTTCTTC
clone size: few; J gene: TRBJ2-5; D gene: TRBD2; V gene: TRBV5-1; CDR3 protein: CASSWVSGPQETQYF; CDR3 DNA: TGCGCCAGCAGCTGGGTTAGCGGGCCACAAGAGACCCAGTACTTC
clone size: few; J gene: TRBJ1-6; D gene: TRBD1; V gene: TRBV4-2; CDR3 protein: CASSLGQGDPYSPLHF; CDR3 DNA: TGTGCCAGCAGCCTCGGACAGGGTGATCCCTATTCACCCCTCCACTTT
clone size: few; J gene: TRBJ2-1; D gene: .; V gene: TRBV6-5; CDR3 protein: CAITDTYNEQFF; CDR3 DNA: TGTGCCATCACTGACACCTACAATGAGCAGTTCTTC
clone size: once; J gene: TRBJ2-7; D gene: .; V gene: TRBV12-2; CDR3 protein: CASRLENKGQGIDEQYF; CDR3 DNA: TGTGCAAGTCGCTTAGAGAACAAGGGACAGGGGATTGACGAGCAGTACTTC
clone size: .; J gene: TRBJ1-1; D gene: .; V gene: TRBV12-5; CDR3 protein: CASGLVPGEAFF; CDR3 DNA: TGTGCTAGTGGTTTGGTACCGGGTGAGGCTTTCTTT
clone size: few; J gene: TRBJ1-1; D gene: .; V gene: TRBV19; CDR3 protein: CASSTRTTSTEAFF; CDR3 DNA: TGTGCCAGTAGTACCCGGACAACCTCCACTGAAGCTTTCTTT
clone size: .; J gene: TRBJ1-2; D gene: TRBD1; V gene: TRBV7-2; CDR3 protein: CASSLSPGQGIVGYTF; CDR3 DNA: TGTGCCAGCAGCTTATCCCCCGGACAGGGGATAGTTGGCTACACCTTC
clone size: .; J gene: TRBJ2-7; D gene: .; V gene: TRBV6-5; CDR3 protein: CASSSTGPAGEQYF; CDR3 DNA: TGTGCCAGCAGTTCAACAGGGCCCGCGGGCGAGCAGTACTTC
clone size: .; J gene: TRBJ1-1; D gene: .; V gene: TRBV19; CDR3 protein: CASSVTGNTEAFF; CDR3 DNA: TGTGCCAGTAGTGTAACAGGGAACACTGAAGCTTTCTTT
clone size: .; J gene: TRBJ2-1; D gene: TRBD2; V gene: TRBV9; CDR3 protein: CASSVEPSGISEQFF; CDR3 DNA: TGTGCCAGCAGCGTAGAGCCTAGCGGGATCTCTGAGCAGTTCTTC
clone size: once; J gene: TRBJ1-2; D gene: .; V gene: TRBV7-9; CDR3 protein: CASSLGQPGNYGYTF; CDR3 DNA: TGTGCCAGCAGCTTAGGGCAGCCGGGAAACTATGGCTACACCTTC
clone size: .; J gene: TRBJ2-2; D gene: TRBD2; V gene: TRBV19; CDR3 protein: CASSIEAGVGTGELFF; CDR3 DNA: TGCGCCAGTAGTATAGAAGCGGGAGTGGGTACCGGGGAGCTGTTTTTT